These 5 T cell receptor beta chains were sequenced from one sample in a study of T cell changes during pregnancy in multiple sclerosis. The method was immunoSEQ multiplex PCR; TCRdb's version includes in-frame clones alone and lacks a portion of them. This table has approximately 9,300 clones, 83% appearing once. The specimen was CD8+ T cells from peripheral blood mononuclear cells, collected in the third trimester of pregnancy. The source of these receptors is a female donor in good health, enrolled as a control in a pregnancy study.

The J gene is TRBJ1-2, the V gene TRBV7-3; 7 bases are shared with TRBD1. Germline V gene lookup returns CDR1 SGHTA and CDR2 FQGTGA. The CDR3 sequence is 13 residues long. V shed 5 bases, J shed 6 bases, and the junction held 6 bases outside the gene matches. CDR3 residues: CASSEGARNGYTF. The CDR3 region has the DNA TGTGCCAGCAGCGAGGGGGCCAGAAATGGCTACACCTTC.

V gene TRBV6-4 combines with J gene TRBJ2-6; 8 nucleotides align to TRBD1. Unmatched junction bases numbered 3, after V lost 5 bases and J lost 0 bases. Germline CDR1 is MRHNA and CDR2 is SNTAGT. The CDR3 runs to 16 residues. This CDR3 reads CASSQGADSGANVLTF. CDR3 coding DNA: TGTGCCAGCAGTCAGGGGGCAGACTCTGGGGCCAACGTCCTGACTTTC.

This clone showed up just once. The chain couples TRBV6-1 to TRBJ2-5; TRBD2 matches 9 bases. J lost 1 base, V lost 3 bases, and 12 bases had no gene match. This CDR3 has 18 amino acids. Germline V CDR1 and CDR2: MNHNS, SASEGT. DNA of the CDR3: TGTGCCAGCAGTGACATACACTTGGGACTAGCTTCCCAAGAGACCCAGTACTTC. Translating gives CASSDIHLGLASQETQYF.

The table lists this clone with a few counts. The chain is built from TRBV9 and TRBJ2-2; 10 bases map to TRBD1. The CDR3 is 17 residues long. Trimming at V came to 0 bases and at J to 7 bases, leaving 9 bases not matched to a gene. Germline V gene sequence: CDR1 SGDLS, CDR2 YYNGEE. The CDR3 spells CASSVEGDRGRDGELFF. CDR3 nucleotide sequence: TGTGCCAGCAGCGTAGAGGGAGACAGGGGGCGAGACGGGGAGCTGTTTTTT.

J is TRBJ1-2 and V is TRBV7-9; 8 bases map to TRBD1. The J segment lost 7 bases and the V segment lost 5 bases, leaving 6 bases of the junction unmatched. The CDR3 length is 13 residues. Germline-derived CDR1 and CDR2 are SEHNR and FQNEAQ (reference sequence). DNA for the CDR3: TGTGCCAGCAGCGCCCAGGGGGCGGGTGGCTACACCTTC. Translation gives CASSAQGAGGYTF.